This T cell receptor (beta chain) was captured by sequencing in a study of cytomegalovirus exposure and HLA in healthy donors. About the study: Earlier results showed approximately 110 million unique TCR beta sequences derived from roughly 180 million T cells.

The PCR ran on 60 Vbeta and 13 Jbeta primers. Method: immunoSEQ multiplex PCR; TCRdb's copy keeps in-frame clones and lacks some. There are 76,000 or so clones in the sample; 79% occur only once, and 2% to 3% lies in the top ten. The length of the CDR3 is 13 residues. V lost 0 bases to trimming and J lost 5 bases, with 5 bases between them. CDR1 SGHAT and CDR2 FQNNGV come from the germline V gene. Details on this clone: What it binds is not known.

Study outcomes and limitations: An analysis done earlier found most TCR beta V segments productive about 87% or about 30% of the time. The authors later linked a missense DCLRE1C variant to TCR beta V- and J-gene trimming. Under in vitro conditions, a few CMV-associated chains were confirmed as specific for CMV antigens.

This sequence joins TRBV11-2 and TRBJ2-1; D call uncertain. This sequence originates from a man in his thirties or forties in good health and CMV-seronegative. The sample comprised PBMCs. CDR3 DNA: TGTGCCAGCAGCTTAGATCTAAACAATGAGCAGTTCTTC. Amino acid sequence: CASSLDLNNEQFF.